The 26 T cell receptor beta chains in this list originate from one sample, sequenced in a study of T cells in localized non-small cell lung cancer. Here immunoSEQ multiplex PCR was the method, and the copy in TCRdb shows in-frame clones only, minus some. This table has tens of thousands of clones, about 84% appearing once. The sequenced sample was PBMCs, obtained before any cancer treatment. These receptor sequences come from a woman between 35 and 70 years old with stage II squamous cell lung carcinoma.

This clone was detected only once. The CDR3 sequence: CASTTSTRAPLNEQFF. The DNA for the CDR3 is TGTGCCAGCACCACCTCTACCAGGGCCCCGCTCAATGAGCAGTTCTTC. This rearrangement joins TRBV11-2 to TRBJ2-1; D may be TRBD1 (5 bases). Germline CDR1 SGHAT, CDR2 FQNNGV. The CDR3 totals 16 residues. Trimming removed 7 bases at V and 6 bases at J, with 22 bases between.

The rearrangement links TRBV7-9 to TRBJ2-7; 7 nucleotides align to TRBD1. Germline lookup yields CDR1 SEHNR and CDR2 FQNEAQ (reference sequence). J was trimmed by 4 bases and V by 1 base; bases with no gene match: 4. The CDR3 length is 14 residues. The DNA for the CDR3 is TGTGCCAGCAGCTTAGGCCGGGACAGTTACGAGCAGTACTTC. Its translation is CASSLGRDSYEQYF.

The V call is TRBV7-8, the J call TRBJ2-7; D is unresolved. Trimming stripped 5 bases from V and 9 bases from J, with 17 bases between. CDR1 SGHVS and CDR2 FQNEAQ come from the germline V gene. The CDR3 runs 13 residues. CDR3 in amino acids: CASSPRAGPGQYF. The CDR3 DNA reads as TGTGCCAGCAGCCCCCGGGCAGGCCCGGGGCAGTACTTC.

This clone is termed medium-sized (0.01 to 0.1%). This chain joins TRBV4-3 and TRBJ2-6; 7 bases line up with TRBD2. V lost 1 base, J lost 1 base, and 1 base stayed unmatched. Germline lookup yields CDR1 LGHNA and CDR2 YSLEER. The CDR3 runs 16 residues. The CDR3 loop is CASSQGAGSGANVLTF. DNA of the CDR3: TGCGCCAGCAGCCAAGGAGCGGGGTCTGGGGCCAACGTCCTGACTTTC.

The rearrangement links TRBV7-9 to TRBJ2-1; no firm D call. Trimming removed 0 bases from V and 4 bases from J, with 4 bases in between. Germline V CDR1 and CDR2: SEHNR, FQNEAQ (reference sequence). The CDR3 length is 13 residues. CDR3 bases: TGTGCCAGCAGCTTAGCGCTATACAATGAGCAGTTCTTC. It specifies CASSLALYNEQFF.

The chain combines TRBV2 with TRBJ2-1, with D perhaps matching TRBD1 or TRBD2 (6 bases each). CDR3 length: 18 amino acids. The germline V gene has CDR1 SNHLY and CDR2 FYNNEI. V was shortened by 1 base and J by 8 bases, with 24 bases between the two germline ends. CDR3 in DNA: TGTGCCAGCAGTGAAGGGCCTTCGACCCTAAGGGGGGTCCATGAGCAGTTCTTC. It is translated as CASSEGPSTLRGVHEQFF.

Written as DNA, the CDR3 is TGTGCCAGCAGTGAAGTTGGTGAGGCAGATACGCAGTATTTT. It translates to CASSEVGEADTQYF. V and J are TRBV6-1 and TRBJ2-3; D remains unclear. Germline lookup yields CDR1 MNHNS and CDR2 SASEGT. The CDR3 length is 14 residues. V was clipped by 1 base and J by 4 bases, with 9 bases between them.

This chain's CDR3 is CASSLDPGTGGPKAFF. The CDR3 DNA reads TGTGCCAGCAGTTTAGACCCCGGGACAGGGGGGCCGAAGGCTTTCTTT. J is TRBJ1-1 and V is TRBV28, with 11 bases lining up with TRBD1. In germline, CDR1 is MDHEN, CDR2 SYDVKM. The CDR3 runs to 16 residues. V was pared by 2 bases and J by 11 bases, with 13 bases of the junction left unmatched. The complete variable domain, with remaining parts taken from reference TRBV28 and TRBJ1-1, reads DVKVTQSSRYLVKRTGEKVFLECVQDMDHENMFWYRQDPGLGLRLIYFSYDVKMKEKGDIPEGYSVSREKKERFSLILESASTNQTSMYLCASSLDPGTGGPKAFFGQGTRLTVV.

This clone occurred once. This chain joins TRBV4-1 and TRBJ2-2; D not resolved. Germline values: CDR1 MGHRA, CDR2 YSYEKL. The CDR3 has 13 amino acids. Trimming left V 4 bases short and J 11 bases short, with 14 bases between. CDR3 in amino acids: CASSPQARRELFF. Here the CDR3 DNA reads TGCGCCAGCAGCCCCCAGGCGCGGCGAGAGCTGTTTTTT.

This sequence joins TRBV10-2 and TRBJ1-5; 9 nucleotides agree with TRBD1. CDR3 length: 15 residues. Germline V gene sequence: CDR1 WSHSY, CDR2 SAAADI. The trim removed 6 bases at V and 3 bases at J, leaving 6 bases unmatched. CDR3 coding DNA: TGCGCCAGCAGAAAGGGACAGGGACTCAATCAGCCCCAGCATTTT. It yields the protein CASRKGQGLNQPQHF.

The V and J genes are TRBV4-2 and TRBJ2-7; D is perhaps TRBD1 (6 bases). Germline V lookup: CDR1 LGHNA, CDR2 YNFKEQ. V was trimmed by 5 bases and J by 2 bases, leaving 16 bases between them. The CDR3 has 15 residues. CDR3 bases: TGTGCCAGCAGCTTCCACCAGAGGGGGACCTACGAGCAGTACTTC. It codes for CASSFHQRGTYEQYF.

This chain uses TRBV5-8 with TRBJ2-6, with D perhaps being TRBD1 or TRBD2 (6 bases each). The CDR3 loop spans 18 amino acids. Germline V lookup: CDR1 SGHTS, CDR2 YDEGEE. Trimming took off 4 bases at V and 0 bases at J, with 17 bases between the two ends. CDR3 region: CASSLVRGAISGANVLTF. CDR3 nucleotide sequence: TGTGCCAGCAGCCTGGTTAGGGGGGCCATCTCTGGGGCCAACGTCCTGACTTTC.

The V gene is TRBV15, the J gene TRBJ1-2; 9 nucleotides align to TRBD1. The CDR3 is made up of 16 amino acids. J lost 5 bases, V lost 0 bases, and 7 bases had no gene match. Germline lookup yields CDR1 LNHNV and CDR2 YYDKDF (reference sequence). CDR3 residues: CATSRDGGQGGYGYTF. The CDR3 DNA is TGTGCCACCAGCAGAGATGGGGGACAGGGTGGGTATGGCTACACCTTC.

V is TRBV5-4 and J is TRBJ2-3; 8 nucleotides match TRBD1. This CDR3 spans 14 amino acids. Germline CDR1 is SGHNT and CDR2 is YYREEE (reference sequence). Germline trimming cut 4 bases from V and 8 bases from J; bases unmatched to any gene: 9. This CDR3 is CASSLGQGRGTQYF. Here the CDR3 DNA reads TGTGCCAGCAGCCTCGGACAGGGCCGGGGTACGCAGTATTTT.

This rearrangement joins TRBV19 to TRBJ1-1, with unresolved D. The V and J ends lost 5 bases and 4 bases respectively, with 11 bases between them. This CDR3 spans 13 amino acids. Germline CDR1 reads LNHDA; CDR2 reads SQIVND (reference sequence). The DNA of the CDR3 is TGTGCCAGTAGTGGGGATCCCGGCACTGAAGCTTTCTTT. This codes for CASSGDPGTEAFF.

The chain carries TRBV30 and TRBJ2-1; TRBD2 might be the D (6 bases). The length of the CDR3 is 16 residues. V was cut by 0 bases and J by 0 bases, with 12 bases left in between. Germline CDR1 reads GTSNPN; CDR2 reads SVGIG (reference sequence). CDR3 DNA sequence: TGTGCCTGGAGTGTACGGCACGGGAGCTCCTACAATGAGCAGTTCTTC. Protein sequence: CAWSVRHGSSYNEQFF.

J is TRBJ2-7 and V is TRBV11-2; perhaps TRBD1 as D (6 bases). The CDR3 has 13 amino acids. Trimming left V 2 bases short and J 2 bases short, with 7 bases between. Germline assignment: CDR1 SGHAT and CDR2 FQNNGV. The CDR3 DNA reads as TGTGCCAGCAGCTTATACAGGGCCTACGAGCAGTACTTC. Translated, it gives CASSLYRAYEQYF. Looking up the rest from reference TRBV11-2 and TRBJ2-7 gives the full variable domain: EAGVAQSPRYKIIEKRQSVAFWCNPISGHATLYWYQQILGQGPKLLIQFQNNGVVDDSQLPKDRFSAERLKGVDSTLKIQPAKLEDSAVYLCASSLYRAYEQYFGPGTRLTVT.

The V call is TRBV6-1, the J call TRBJ1-5, with TRBD1 matching over 8 bases. Per germline, CDR1 MNHNS and CDR2 SASEGT. This CDR3 contains 14 residues. Trimming took 6 bases from V and 7 from J; bases not matched to a gene: 8. In DNA, the CDR3 is TGTGCCAGCAGCGCTACAGGGGGAAGGCAGCCCCAGCATTTT. It translates to CASSATGGRQPQHF.

The chain has TRBV5-4 and TRBJ2-1, with TRBD2 identical over 12 bases. The CDR3 runs 16 residues. Trimming cost V 3 bases and J 9 bases; bases outside gene matches: 10. Per the germline V gene, CDR1 is SGHNT and CDR2 is YYREEE (reference sequence). The CDR3 DNA reads as TGTGCCAGCAGCTCCACCCTAGCGGGAGGGCCGGTTGAGCAGTTCTTC. Protein: CASSSTLAGGPVEQFF.

The chain combines TRBV7-2 with TRBJ2-7, with 9 bases lining up with TRBD2. Germline CDR1 and CDR2: SGHTA and FQGNSA. The J segment lost 2 bases and the V segment lost 2 bases, leaving 7 bases of the junction unmatched. The CDR3 runs to 16 residues. In DNA, the CDR3 is TGTGCCAGCAGCTTATTCCTAGCGGGAATTCCCTACGAGCAGTACTTC. It codes for CASSLFLAGIPYEQYF.

The CDR3: CASSPGLAGFKRSKEQFF. In DNA, the CDR3 is TGTGCCAGCAGTCCGGGACTAGCGGGATTCAAGCGGTCGAAGGAGCAGTTCTTC. V usage is TRBV7-2 and J usage is TRBJ2-1; 13 positions agree with TRBD2. The germline CDR1 and CDR2 sequences are SGHTA and FQGNSA. With V trimmed by 6 bases and J by 10 bases, 18 bases remained unmatched. The CDR3 totals 18 residues.

The chain couples TRBV28 to TRBJ1-4; 8 bases are shared with TRBD1. J gave up 5 bases and V 5 bases, and 4 bases lay outside the gene matches. CDR1 is MDHEN and CDR2 is SYDVKM in the germline V gene. The CDR3 sequence is 14 residues long. The CDR3: CASSTGQGNEKLFF. Here the CDR3 DNA reads TGTGCCAGCAGTACCGGACAGGGAAATGAAAAACTGTTTTTT.

Only a few counts were recorded for this clone. The chain joins TRBV7-9 to TRBJ2-3; no clear D gene. Germline CDR1 SEHNR, CDR2 FQNEAQ (reference sequence). CDR3 length: 13 amino acids. V dropped 1 base and J dropped 9 bases, with 11 bases sitting between them. CDR3 residues: CASSLGVKPTQYF. For the CDR3, the DNA is TGTGCCAGCAGCTTAGGAGTGAAGCCCACGCAGTATTTT.

J is TRBJ1-1 and V is TRBV5-1; D remains unclear. Trimming stripped 0 bases from V and 1 base from J, with 13 bases between. Per germline, CDR1 SGHRS and CDR2 YFSETQ. CDR3 size: 16 residues. This CDR3 reads CASSLARMVGNTEAFF. The CDR3 coding sequence is TGCGCCAGCAGCTTGGCCAGGATGGTGGGGAACACTGAAGCTTTCTTT.

The chain carries TRBV18 and TRBJ2-1; D gene ambiguous. Germline CDR1 is KGHSH and CDR2 is LQKENI. The CDR3 contains 13 residues. V was cut by 6 bases and J by 2 bases, with 8 bases left in between. The CDR3 region is CASSRGAYNEQFF. The CDR3 coding sequence is TGTGCCAGCTCCCGTGGGGCCTACAATGAGCAGTTCTTC.

The rearrangement links TRBV30 to TRBJ2-1; 7 bases are shared with TRBD1. CDR1 GTSNPN and CDR2 SVGIG come from the germline V gene (reference sequence). J lost 0 bases, V lost 2 bases, and 4 bases had no gene match. This CDR3 contains 15 residues. The CDR3 loop reads CAWSLQGSSYNEQFF. CDR3 in DNA: TGTGCCTGGAGTCTACAGGGGAGCTCCTACAATGAGCAGTTCTTC.